This T cell receptor (beta chain) appears in the sequencing data of a study of T cells in Graves' hyperthyroidism and ophthalmopathy. There were TCR beta CDR3 regions amplified from RNA transcripts. When the TCR CDR3 underwent first-round RT-PCR, the HTBI primer set was used. MiXCR, run by TCRdb on the multiplex PCR reads, gives a single entry per CDR3 protein. The sample contains around 440,000 distinct CDR3 sequences, about 15% of which appear only once. This clonotype was picked up many times. In patients aged 18 to 65, hyperthyroidism was newly diagnosed, with duration under 2 months. This receptor was identified in a woman aged 18-29 years with Graves' hyperthyroidism. Sample: blood.

The CDR3 region has the DNA TGTGCCAGCAGCCCACGACTAGGCCTAACCACCAGTTACGAGCAGTACTTC. Encoded protein: CASSPRLGLTTSYEQYF. This rearrangement joins TRBV3-1 to TRBJ2-7; D is perhaps TRBD2 (6 bases). In germline, CDR1 is LGHDT, CDR2 YNNKEL (reference sequence). This CDR3 has 17 residues. The germline V and J ends were trimmed by 4 bases and 4 bases, with 23 bases remaining between them.